What follows is one T cell receptor (beta chain) and its context. Its specificity is unknown. These data are taken from a study of cytomegalovirus exposure and HLA in healthy donors. Trimming left V 5 bases short and J 2 bases short, with 9 bases between. This CDR3 region has 12 residues. Germline V gene data show CDR1 as SQVTM and CDR2 as ANQGSEA. Primers for the PCR totalled 60 Vbeta and 13 Jbeta. Repertoires were generated with immunoSEQ multiplex PCR, while TCRdb's copy carries only in-frame clones and drops some. This sample carries 150,000 or so clones, more than 65% of them seen once, and the ten largest clones take roughly 10%. Study-wide results and limits: Reportedly, HLA-A and HLA-B alleles of most subjects were accurately predicted from TCR beta. Later on, a genetic analysis was performed. It linked a missense variant in DCLRE1C with V- and J-gene trimming of TCR beta. The authors judged a highly shared variant cluster likely a sequencing artifact.

V is TRBV29-1 and J is TRBJ1-2, with no clear D. Source material: PBMCs. This sequence originates from a man aged 18 to 29 in good health and CMV-seropositive. The DNA of the CDR3 is TGCAGCGTTCTGAGAGAGAACTATGGCTACACCTTC. This translates into CSVLRENYGYTF.